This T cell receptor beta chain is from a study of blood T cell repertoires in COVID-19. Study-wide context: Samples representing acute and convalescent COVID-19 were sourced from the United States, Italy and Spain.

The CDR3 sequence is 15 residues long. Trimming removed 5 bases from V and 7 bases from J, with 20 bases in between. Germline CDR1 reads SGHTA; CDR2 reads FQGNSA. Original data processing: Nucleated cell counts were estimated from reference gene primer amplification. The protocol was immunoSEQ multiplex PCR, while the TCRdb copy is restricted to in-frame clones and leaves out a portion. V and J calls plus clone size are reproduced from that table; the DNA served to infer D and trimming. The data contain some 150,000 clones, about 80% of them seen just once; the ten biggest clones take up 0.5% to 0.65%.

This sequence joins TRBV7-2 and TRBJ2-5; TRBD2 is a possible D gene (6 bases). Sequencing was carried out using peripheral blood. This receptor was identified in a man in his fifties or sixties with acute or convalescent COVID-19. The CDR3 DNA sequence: TGTGCCAGCAGCGCATCGACGGAGGGCGGGTGGACCCAGTACTTC. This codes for CASSASTEGGWTQYF.